The source of this T cell receptor beta chain is a study of monozygotic twins with cystic fibrosis. Broader study findings: Clonality was generally low (median roughly 0.0095), higher in the most severe patients. Co-twins had the most similar V usage for 13 of 16 pairs, J for 8.

Trimming took off 0 bases at V and 3 bases at J, with 13 bases between the two ends. Germline CDR1 and CDR2: SGHDN and FVKESK. The CDR3 is 16 amino acids. About this clone itself: Its antigen is currently unknown.

Using immunoSEQ multiplex PCR, the repertoire was profiled, and TCRdb retains in-frame clones only, with some absent. This sample yields around 9,100 clones, of which 98% to 99% are seen a single time; more than 0.2% belongs to the top ten. The TCR was taken from a girl aged 2 to 10 with cystic fibrosis. Sequencing was performed on blood. The chain has TRBV14 and TRBJ2-3; no firm D call. The CDR3 nucleotides are TGTGCCAGCAGCCAAGAGCGTGTCTTTAGGACAGATACGCAGTATTTT. Amino acid sequence: CASSQERVFRTDTQYF.